A selection of T cell receptor beta chains follows, all from one sample in a study of regulatory T cells in long-lasting Graves disease. TCRdb independently ran MiXCR on the multiplex PCR reads; one entry per CDR3 protein. This table has over 400,000 distinct CDR3 sequences, 14% appearing once. This sample also appeared in a second study, on T cells in Graves' hyperthyroidism and ophthalmopathy.

The sequencing here drew on peripheral blood mononuclear cells (PBMCs), taken at new diagnosis, from a patient treated with antithyroid drugs. The receptors derive from a woman aged 45-59 years with Graves disease. Both conserved end residues are part of each CDR3. A D gene is named only where the DNA matches it firmly. Only part of the rows carry a size: once, few, many, or a class if the clone is expanded.

cdr3_aa cdr3_nt clone_size cdr3_length d_call j_call v_call
CAISEGKGRFEKLFF TGTGCCATCAGTGAGGGCAAGGGAAGATTTGAAAAACTGTTTTTT many 15 NA TRBJ1-4 TRBV10-3
CTSSTQGDIQYF TGTACCAGCAGCACGCAGGGGGACATTCAGTACTTC few 12 TRBD1 TRBJ2-4 TRBV7-9
CASSVALLAGGYEQFF TGTGCCAGCAGCGTAGCTCTGCTAGCGGGAGGGTATGAGCAGTTCTTC NA 16 TRBD2 TRBJ2-1 TRBV9
CASSSLRTSGRPGELFF TGTGCCAGCAGCTCCCTTAGGACTAGCGGGAGGCCCGGGGAGCTGTTTTTT few 17 TRBD2 TRBJ2-2 TRBV7-6
CASMLGRVMETQYF TGTGCCAGCATGTTGGGAAGAGTTATGGAGACCCAGTACTTC NA 14 NA TRBJ2-5 TRBV6-1
CASSLGPGLAGDFSYEQYF TGTGCCAGCAGCTTAGGACCGGGACTAGCGGGAGATTTTTCCTACGAGCAGTACTTC many 19 TRBD2 TRBJ2-7 TRBV11-2
CASSLVGSTGELFF TGCGCCAGCAGCTTGGTTGGCAGCACCGGGGAGCTGTTTTTT many 14 NA TRBJ2-2 TRBV5-1
CASSPGPDNEQFF TGCGCCAGCAGTCCGGGACCAGACAATGAGCAGTTCTTC NA 13 NA TRBJ2-1 TRBV10-1
CASSLVGQGFVSDTEAFF TGTGCCAGCAGTTTAGTCGGTCAGGGATTTGTTTCGGACACTGAAGCTTTCTTT many 18 NA TRBJ1-1 TRBV28
CASRSPGLAGGPGTGELFF TGTGCCAGCAGATCACCGGGACTAGCGGGAGGGCCGGGCACCGGGGAGCTGTTTTTT many 19 TRBD2 TRBJ2-2 TRBV12-3/TRBV12-4
CASSHPLAGGDEQYF TGTGCCAGCAGCCACCCGCTAGCGGGAGGCGACGAGCAGTACTTC many 15 TRBD2 TRBJ2-7 TRBV7-9
CASSLVSASSYNEQFF TGCGCCAGCAGCTTGGTTAGCGCAAGCTCCTACAATGAGCAGTTCTTC NA 16 NA TRBJ2-1 TRBV5-1
CASSSTGGASGKLFF TGTGCCAGCAGCTCGACAGGGGGCGCATCTGGAAAACTGTTTTTT few 15 TRBD1 TRBJ1-4 TRBV11-2
CGSSLEWTGGTGELFF TGTGGCAGCAGCTTGGAGTGGACAGGGGGCACCGGGGAGCTGTTTTTT NA 16 TRBD1 TRBJ2-2 TRBV5-4
CASSGSRQSLQETQYF TGCGCCAGCAGCGGTAGCCGACAGAGCCTCCAAGAGACCCAGTACTTC few 16 NA TRBJ2-5 TRBV5-1
CASSAIRDPGHEDQPQHF TGTGCCAGCAGCGCAATCCGGGACCCAGGCCACGAAGATCAGCCCCAGCATTTT NA 18 NA TRBJ1-5 TRBV7-9
CSVDGAAEIQETQYF TGCAGCGTTGATGGGGCGGCAGAGATCCAAGAGACCCAGTACTTC many 15 NA TRBJ2-5 TRBV29-1
CASSPGPQSYEQYF TGCGCCAGCTCCCCCGGACCTCAATCCTACGAGCAGTACTTC NA 14 NA TRBJ2-7 TRBV5-1
CASSPISILPTGELFF TGTGCCAGCAGTCCCATTAGCATATTGCCAACCGGGGAGCTGTTTTTT NA 16 NA TRBJ2-2 TRBV28
CASSQAFGQETQYF TGTGCCAGCAGCCAAGCTTTCGGTCAAGAGACCCAGTACTTC many 14 NA TRBJ2-5 TRBV3-1
CASSLEWKYEQFF TGTGCCAGCAGCTTAGAATGGAAATATGAGCAGTTCTTC NA 13 NA TRBJ2-1 TRBV7-9
CASGLGTGGNAYLYNSPLHF TGTGCCAGCGGGCTCGGGACGGGGGGCAACGCATACTTATATAATTCACCCCTCCACTTT NA 20 NA TRBJ1-6 TRBV27
CASSLVTGGGETQYF TGTGCCAGCAGTTTAGTAACAGGGGGTGGCGAGACCCAGTACTTC many 15 TRBD1 TRBJ2-5 TRBV12-3/TRBV12-4
CASSRNGGHTEAFF TGCGCCAGCAGCAGAAACGGGGGGCACACTGAAGCTTTCTTT NA 14 NA TRBJ1-1 TRBV5-1
CASSLRGTAGSTDTQYF TGCGCCAGCAGCTTGCGAGGGACAGCCGGAAGCACAGATACGCAGTATTTT many 17 TRBD1 TRBJ2-3 TRBV5-1
CASSPLRGPSYEQYF TGTGCCAGCAGCCCGCTCAGGGGCCCCTCCTACGAGCAGTACTTC NA 15 NA TRBJ2-7 TRBV7-2
CATSDWGTSSYNEQFF TGTGCCACCAGTGATTGGGGCACGAGCTCCTACAATGAGCAGTTCTTC NA 16 NA TRBJ2-1 TRBV24-1
CSVESPEKKTGELFF TGCAGCGTTGAATCGCCAGAGAAAAAAACCGGGGAGCTGTTTTTT few 15 NA TRBJ2-2 TRBV29-1
CAWDVGYGYTF TGTGCCTGGGACGTCGGGTATGGCTACACCTTC many 11 NA TRBJ1-2 TRBV30
CASSLLAGVDYNEQFF TGTGCCAGCAGTTTATTAGCGGGAGTAGATTACAATGAGCAGTTCTTC many 16 TRBD2 TRBJ2-1 TRBV27
CASSEDRVNTEAFF TGTGCCAGCAGCGAGGACAGGGTGAACACTGAAGCTTTCTTT NA 14 TRBD1 TRBJ1-1 TRBV6-1
CSARGEVAGGWGQETQYF TGCAGTGCTAGAGGGGAGGTAGCGGGAGGGTGGGGACAAGAGACCCAGTACTTC once 18 TRBD2 TRBJ2-5 TRBV20-1
CSVERDSNYGYTF TGCAGCGTTGAACGGGACAGCAACTATGGCTACACCTTC many 13 TRBD1 TRBJ1-2 TRBV29-1
CASSLTHNTEAFF TGTGCCAGCAGCTTGACACATAACACTGAAGCTTTCTTT many 13 NA TRBJ1-1 TRBV2
CASSGTGMNQPQHF TGTGCCAGCAGTGGGACAGGGATGAATCAGCCCCAGCATTTT many 14 TRBD1 TRBJ1-5 TRBV2
CASSLEDPISNEQFF TGCGCCAGCAGCCTAGAGGACCCCATCAGCAATGAGCAGTTCTTC many 15 NA TRBJ2-1 TRBV5-1
CASSLYRGPEQYF TGTGCCAGCAGCCTATACAGGGGGCCGGAGCAGTACTTC NA 13 TRBD1 TRBJ2-7 TRBV28
CASSQEWGFTDTQYF TGTGCCAGCAGCCAAGAGTGGGGGTTCACAGATACGCAGTATTTT few 15 NA TRBJ2-3 TRBV14
CASSQVGRQIEETQYF TGTGCCAGCAGCCAAGTCGGACGACAGATCGAGGAGACCCAGTACTTC few 16 NA TRBJ2-5 TRBV3-1
CAFNRAATNEKLFF TGTGCCTTCAACAGGGCCGCAACTAATGAAAAACTGTTTTTT many 14 NA TRBJ1-4 TRBV30
CAADEPFRNEQFF TGTGCCGCCGACGAGCCCTTTAGGAATGAGCAGTTCTTC many 13 NA TRBJ2-1 TRBV6-2/TRBV6-3
CASSFLLRVQGLGAYEQYF TGTGCCAGCAGCTTCCTTCTGAGGGTACAGGGACTAGGGGCCTACGAGCAGTACTTC many 19 TRBD2 TRBJ2-7 TRBV7-8
CASDPGTGADTQYF TGTGCCAGCGATCCCGGGACAGGAGCAGATACGCAGTATTTT few 14 TRBD1 TRBJ2-3 TRBV5-8
CASSTRERDLAKNIQYF TGTGCCAGTAGTACTCGAGAGCGGGACTTAGCCAAAAACATTCAGTACTTC few 17 TRBD2 TRBJ2-4 TRBV19
CASSVDGSYNSPLHF TGTGCCAGCAGCGTAGATGGCTCCTATAATTCACCCCTCCACTTT few 15 NA TRBJ1-6 TRBV9
CASSSNWAGQETQYF TGCGCCAGCAGCTCCAATTGGGCCGGCCAAGAGACCCAGTACTTC NA 15 NA TRBJ2-5 TRBV5-1
CASSLGGRDRGAFF TGCGCCAGCAGCTTGGGGGGCCGCGATCGGGGAGCTTTCTTT many 14 NA TRBJ1-1 TRBV5-1
CASSPTSAGGQFF TGTGCCAGCAGCCCCACCTCTGCGGGAGGGCAGTTCTTC few 13 TRBD2 TRBJ2-1 TRBV14
CASGPGTGSYTF TGTGCTAGTGGTCCCGGGACAGGGAGCTACACCTTC NA 12 TRBD1 TRBJ1-2 TRBV12-5
CASSQRQQNTEAFF TGTGCCAGCAGCCAAAGACAGCAGAACACTGAAGCTTTCTTT many 14 NA TRBJ1-1 TRBV3-1
CASSYGSGGTGELFF TGTGCCAGCAGTTACGGGTCAGGGGGCACCGGGGAGCTGTTTTTT many 15 TRBD1 TRBJ2-2 TRBV6-5
CASSLGTGVETQYF TGTGCCAGCAGCTTAGGGACAGGGGTCGAGACCCAGTACTTC many 14 TRBD1 TRBJ2-5 TRBV13
CASSQSGLAGEGREQFF TGTGCCAGCAGTCAATCAGGACTAGCGGGAGAGGGGCGCGAGCAGTTCTTC many 17 TRBD2 TRBJ2-1 TRBV27
CASSNGGGNQPQHF TGTGCCAGCAGCAACGGAGGGGGCAATCAGCCCCAGCATTTT NA 14 NA TRBJ1-5 TRBV6-1